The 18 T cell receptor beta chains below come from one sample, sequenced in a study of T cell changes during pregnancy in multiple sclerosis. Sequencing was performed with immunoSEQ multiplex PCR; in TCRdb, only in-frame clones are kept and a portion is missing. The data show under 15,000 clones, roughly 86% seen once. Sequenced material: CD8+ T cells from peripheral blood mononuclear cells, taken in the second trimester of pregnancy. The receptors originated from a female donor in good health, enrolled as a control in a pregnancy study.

In DNA, the CDR3 is TGTGCCAGCAGTCCCTACACCGGGGAGCTGTTTTTT. Translating gives CASSPYTGELFF. The V call is TRBV27, the J call TRBJ2-2; D unresolved. V dropped 5 bases and J dropped 3 bases, with 4 bases sitting between them. Per germline, CDR1 MNHEY and CDR2 SMNVEV (reference sequence). The length of the CDR3 is 12 residues.

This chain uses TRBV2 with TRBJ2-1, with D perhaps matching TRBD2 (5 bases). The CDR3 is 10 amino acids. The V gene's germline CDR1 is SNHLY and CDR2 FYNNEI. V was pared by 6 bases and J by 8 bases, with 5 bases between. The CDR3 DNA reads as TGTGCCAGCAGGAGGGATGAGCAGTTCTTC. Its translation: CASRRDEQFF.

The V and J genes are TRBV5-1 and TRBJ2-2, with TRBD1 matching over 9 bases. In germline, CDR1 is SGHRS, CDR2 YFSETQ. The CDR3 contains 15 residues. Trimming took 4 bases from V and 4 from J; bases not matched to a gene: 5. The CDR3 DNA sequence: TGCGCCAGCAGCCCTGGGACAGGGAGCACCGGGGAGCTGTTTTTT. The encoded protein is CASSPGTGSTGELFF.

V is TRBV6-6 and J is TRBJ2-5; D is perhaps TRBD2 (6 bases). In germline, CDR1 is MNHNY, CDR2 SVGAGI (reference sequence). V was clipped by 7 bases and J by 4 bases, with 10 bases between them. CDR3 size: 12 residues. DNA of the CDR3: TGTGCCAGCACCGGGAGTGGAGAGACCCAGTACTTC. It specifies CASTGSGETQYF.

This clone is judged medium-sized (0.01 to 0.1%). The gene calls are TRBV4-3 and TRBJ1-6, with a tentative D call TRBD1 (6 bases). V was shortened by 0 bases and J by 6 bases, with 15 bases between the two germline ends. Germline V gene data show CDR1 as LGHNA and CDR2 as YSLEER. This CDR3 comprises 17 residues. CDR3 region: CASSQDPAGAGNSPLHF. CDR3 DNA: TGCGCCAGCAGCCAAGATCCGGCAGGGGCGGGTAATTCACCCCTCCACTTT.

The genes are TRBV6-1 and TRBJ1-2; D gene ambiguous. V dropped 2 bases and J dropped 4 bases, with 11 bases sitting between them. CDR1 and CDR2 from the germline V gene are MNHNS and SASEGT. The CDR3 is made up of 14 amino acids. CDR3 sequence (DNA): TGTGCCAGCAGTGAAACATCAGAGGTCTATGGCTACACCTTC. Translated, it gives CASSETSEVYGYTF.

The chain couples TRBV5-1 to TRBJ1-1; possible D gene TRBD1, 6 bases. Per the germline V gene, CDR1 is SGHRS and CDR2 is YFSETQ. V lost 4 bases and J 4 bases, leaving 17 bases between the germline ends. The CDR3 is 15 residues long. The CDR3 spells CASSEGGGWGTEAFF. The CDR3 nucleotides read TGCGCCAGCAGCGAAGGGGGGGGCTGGGGCACTGAAGCTTTCTTT.

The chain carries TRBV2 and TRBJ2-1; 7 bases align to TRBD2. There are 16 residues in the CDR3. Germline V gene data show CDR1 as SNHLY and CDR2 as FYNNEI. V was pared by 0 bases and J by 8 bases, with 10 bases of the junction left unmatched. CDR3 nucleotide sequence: TGTGCCAGCAGTGAAGCTTCGGGCGGGAGTGTAGATGAGCAGTTCTTC. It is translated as CASSEASGGSVDEQFF.

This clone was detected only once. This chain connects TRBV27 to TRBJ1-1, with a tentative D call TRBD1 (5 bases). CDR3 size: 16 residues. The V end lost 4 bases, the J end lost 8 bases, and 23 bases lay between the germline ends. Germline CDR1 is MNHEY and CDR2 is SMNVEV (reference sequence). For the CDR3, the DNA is TGTGCCAGCAGTTCCCCCGGTTCGGGGGTAGACGAGGAAGCTTTCTTT. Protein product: CASSSPGSGVDEEAFF.

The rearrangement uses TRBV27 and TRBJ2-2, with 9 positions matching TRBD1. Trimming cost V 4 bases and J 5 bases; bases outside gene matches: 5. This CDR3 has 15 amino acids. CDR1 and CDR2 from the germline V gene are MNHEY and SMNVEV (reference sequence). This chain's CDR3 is CASSSQTGGTGELFF. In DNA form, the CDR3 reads TGTGCCAGCAGTTCCCAGACAGGGGGAACCGGGGAGCTGTTTTTT.

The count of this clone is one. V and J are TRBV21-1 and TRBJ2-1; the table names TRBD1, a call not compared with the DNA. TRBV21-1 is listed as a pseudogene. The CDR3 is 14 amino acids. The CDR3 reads CASSPDRANNEQFF. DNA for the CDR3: TGTGCCAGCAGCCCGGACAGGGCCAACAATGAGCAGTTCTTC.

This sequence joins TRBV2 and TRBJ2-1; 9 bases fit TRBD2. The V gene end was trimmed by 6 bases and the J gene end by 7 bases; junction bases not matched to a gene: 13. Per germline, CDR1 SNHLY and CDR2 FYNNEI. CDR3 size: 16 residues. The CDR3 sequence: CASSPQGAGGGNEQFF. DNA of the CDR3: TGTGCCAGCAGCCCCCAGGGAGCGGGAGGAGGGAATGAGCAGTTCTTC. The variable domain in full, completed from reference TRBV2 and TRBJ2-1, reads EPEVTQTPSHQVTQMGQEVILRCVPISNHLYFYWYRQILGQKVEFLVSFYNNEISEKSEIFDDQFSVERPDGSNFTLKIRSTKLEDSAMYFCASSPQGAGGGNEQFFGPGTRLTVL.

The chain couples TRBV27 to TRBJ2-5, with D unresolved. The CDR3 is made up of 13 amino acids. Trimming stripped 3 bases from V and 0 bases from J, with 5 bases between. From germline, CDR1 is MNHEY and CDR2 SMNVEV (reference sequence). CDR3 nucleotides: TGTGCCAGCAGTTTGCAGGACCAAGAGACCCAGTACTTC. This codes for CASSLQDQETQYF.

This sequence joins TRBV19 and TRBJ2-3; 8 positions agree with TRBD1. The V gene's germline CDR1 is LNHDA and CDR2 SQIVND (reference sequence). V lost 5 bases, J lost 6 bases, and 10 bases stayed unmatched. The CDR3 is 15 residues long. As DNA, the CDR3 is TGTGCCAGTAGTCCCGGACAGGGCGGATCGGATACGCAGTATTTT. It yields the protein CASSPGQGGSDTQYF.

DNA for the CDR3: TGTGCCAGCAGCTCGTTACCCGGGGATAAGACCTCCTACGAGCAGTACTTC. Its translation: CASSSLPGDKTSYEQYF. The chain employs TRBV5-4 and TRBJ2-7, with TRBD2 as a possible D gene (5 bases). Germline CDR1 SGHNT, CDR2 YYREEE (reference sequence). V was cut by 3 bases and J by 0 bases, with 19 bases left in between. This CDR3 spans 17 amino acids.

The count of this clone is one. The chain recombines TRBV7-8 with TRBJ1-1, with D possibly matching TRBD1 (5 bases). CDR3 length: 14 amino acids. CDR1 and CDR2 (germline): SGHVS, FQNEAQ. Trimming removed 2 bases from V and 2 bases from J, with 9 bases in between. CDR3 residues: CASSLSGGNTEAFF. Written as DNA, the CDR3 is TGTGCCAGCAGCTTATCCGGGGGAAACACTGAAGCTTTCTTT.

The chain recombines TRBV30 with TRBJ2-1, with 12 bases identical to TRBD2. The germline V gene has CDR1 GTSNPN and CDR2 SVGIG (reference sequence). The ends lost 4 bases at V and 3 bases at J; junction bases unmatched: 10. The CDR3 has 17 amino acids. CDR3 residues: CAWIPLAGGPVYNEQFF. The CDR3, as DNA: TGTGCCTGGATCCCCCTAGCGGGGGGGCCCGTCTACAATGAGCAGTTCTTC.

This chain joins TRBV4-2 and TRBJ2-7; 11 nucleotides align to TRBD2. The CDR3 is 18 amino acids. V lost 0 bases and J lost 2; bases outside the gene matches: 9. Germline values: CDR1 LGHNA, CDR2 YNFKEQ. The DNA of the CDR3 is TGTGCCAGCAGCCAAGATGTGCTAGCGGGAGGCGGCCCCTACGAGCAGTACTTC. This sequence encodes CASSQDVLAGGGPYEQYF.